This T cell receptor beta chain was identified during a study of T cell repertoires in cytomegalovirus infection (dated by TCRdb to the late 2010s). Notes on the research overall: Recently identified HLA-C-restricted CMV epitopes, whose presentation resists viral immunomodulation, were targeted by peptide stimulations together with well-studied HLA-B-restricted epitopes. Because public TCR beta signatures pointed to carriage of CMV infection together with the matching HLA type, the HLA type of each donor mattered for the analysis.

TCRdb records Illumina HiSeq 1500 as the sequencer. TCRdb itself trimmed the public reads at Q25 with fastp, ran MiXCR and retained productive beta chains. One record per CDR3 amino acid sequence lists the most common genes and DNA. Counted in this sample were roughly 990,000 distinct CDR3 sequences; around 32% of them appeared once. The leading ten clones occupy roughly 13% of the sample. Reading the label with the study, this specimen's treatment or condition is: in vitro stimulation with specific CMV peptide epitopes to enrich CMV-specific T cells. This clonotype was found many times. The clone's antigen remains unknown. No quality values exist for individual bases; no much larger clone is one base distant. Overall results and qualifications from the work: Carriers of CMV infection plus the relevant HLA type were discriminated by the cumulative frequency of public TCR beta family members in the study cohort and in an independent approximately 400-donor cohort. The ex vivo response was dominated by HLA-C-restricted CMV-specific TCR beta clonotypes, and the single most frequent clonotype in two of eight donors was supplied by these HLA-C-restricted clonotypes.

The starting material was cultured CD8+ T cells from PBMCs, obtained from culture after CMV antigen stimulation. This clonotype originated in a human donor in good health (CMV status not recorded). Some clones in this sample may be carry-over from other donors' samples.

The CDR3 region: CASSPRTGEEQYF. The DNA sequence is as follows: TGTGCCAGCAGCCCCCGGACAGGAGAGGAGCAGTACTTC. Here the chain combines TRBV7-9 and TRBJ2-7, with 7 bases aligning to TRBD1. Via the germline V gene (reference sequence), CDR1 is SEHNR and CDR2 FQNEAQ. The CDR3, cysteine through phenylalanine, is 13 amino acids long. CDR3 DNA only is kept here, 39 bases in frame from base 1. Unmatched junction bases come to 8, with V trimmed by 5 bases and J by 7 bases.